Following are 23 T cell receptor beta chains from one sample sequenced in a study of blood T cell repertoires in COVID-19. Here immunoSEQ multiplex PCR was the method, and the copy in TCRdb shows in-frame clones only, minus some. The sample contains roughly 180,000 clones, about 88% of which appear only once. Material for sequencing was peripheral blood. The receptors come from a woman aged 25-40 years with active or convalescent COVID-19.

V usage is TRBV28 and J usage is TRBJ2-5; a weak D match, TRBD2 (5 bases). V was clipped by 6 bases and J by 5 bases, with 13 bases between them. CDR1 is MDHEN and CDR2 is SYDVKM in the germline V gene. The CDR3 sequence is 13 residues long. In nucleotides, the CDR3 is TGTGCCAGCAGCAATACTAGAATGGAGACCCAGTACTTC. Amino acids: CASSNTRMETQYF.

The count of this clone is one. The chain recombines TRBV28 with TRBJ2-3, with unresolved D. The CDR3 contains 15 residues. The germline CDR1 and CDR2 sequences are MDHEN and SYDVKM. Trimming removed 4 bases at V and 0 bases at J, with 11 bases between. The CDR3 loop reads CASSYLETSTDTQYF. The DNA of the CDR3 is TGTGCCAGCAGTTACCTGGAGACTAGCACAGATACGCAGTATTTT.

The chain uses TRBV3-1 (or the pseudogene TRBV3-2) and TRBJ2-1; 10 nucleotides align to TRBD2. Germline lookup yields CDR1 LGHDT and CDR2 YNNKEL (reference sequence). J was trimmed by 8 bases and V by 0 bases; bases with no gene match: 4. The CDR3 totals 15 residues. CDR3 sequence (DNA): TGTGCCAGCAGCCAAGATCCTAGCGGGAGAGATGAGCAGTTCTTC. Amino acid sequence: CASSQDPSGRDEQFF.

The genes are TRBV3-1 (or the pseudogene TRBV3-2) and TRBJ2-4, with D possibly matching TRBD2 (5 bases). This CDR3 has 14 amino acids. The ends were cut back, 4 bases at V and 0 bases at J, with 7 bases in the middle. Per the germline V gene, CDR1 is LGHDT and CDR2 is YNNKEL (reference sequence). The CDR3 nucleotides read TGTGCCAGCAGCCTCCGGGAAGCCAAAAACATTCAGTACTTC. It specifies CASSLREAKNIQYF.

V gene TRBV3-1 (or the pseudogene TRBV3-2) combines with J gene TRBJ1-3, with TRBD1 as a possible D gene (6 bases). Germline assignment: CDR1 LGHDT and CDR2 YNNKEL (reference sequence). The CDR3 consists of 16 residues. V lost 0 bases and J 4 bases, leaving 13 bases between the germline ends. The CDR3 is CASSQEPGTTGNTIYF. CDR3 nucleotide sequence: TGTGCCAGCAGCCAAGAGCCCGGGACAACAGGAAACACCATATATTTT.

V usage is TRBV4-1 and J usage is TRBJ2-7, with 8 bases identical to TRBD2. In germline, CDR1 is MGHRA, CDR2 YSYEKL. The CDR3 runs to 18 residues. The V and J ends lost 3 bases and 3 bases, in that order; junction bases with no gene match: 16. CDR3 sequence reads: CASSHPILREEPNYEQYF. CDR3 nucleotides: TGCGCCAGCAGCCATCCTATCCTGCGGGAGGAACCTAACTACGAGCAGTACTTC.

The gene calls are TRBV9 and TRBJ1-5, with 9 bases identical to TRBD1. Germline-derived CDR1 and CDR2 are SGDLS and YYNGEE. Trimming took 3 bases from V and 5 from J; bases not matched to a gene: 0. CDR3 length equals 13 residues. The CDR3 DNA reads TGTGCCAGCAGCGGGACAGGGGATCAGCCCCAGCATTTT. This encodes CASSGTGDQPQHF.

This clone came up a few times. The rearrangement uses TRBV14 and TRBJ1-1; TRBD1 is a possible D gene (6 bases). In germline, CDR1 is SGHDN, CDR2 FVKESK. The V gene lost 3 bases and the J gene lost 4 bases, with 15 bases spanning the gap. The CDR3 totals 15 residues. The CDR3 loop is CASSQVLKGGTEAFF. The CDR3 bases are TGTGCCAGCAGCCAGGTACTGAAAGGGGGCACTGAAGCTTTCTTT.

The genes are TRBV29-1 and TRBJ1-1; D is unresolved. Looked up from germline, CDR1 is SQVTM and CDR2 is ANQGSEA. V lost 7 bases, J lost 2 bases, and 8 bases lay in between. The CDR3 spans 11 residues. CDR3 protein: CSGGKNTEAFF. CDR3 bases: TGCAGCGGAGGTAAAAACACTGAAGCTTTCTTT.

V usage is TRBV10-3 and J usage is TRBJ1-1; a weak D match, TRBD1 (5 bases). Trimming removed 0 bases at V and 4 bases at J, with 12 bases between. CDR3 length: 15 residues. Germline loops: CDR1 ENHRY, CDR2 SYGVKD. The CDR3 region is CAISESIAGFTEAFF. For the CDR3, the DNA is TGTGCCATCAGTGAGTCGATCGCAGGGTTCACTGAAGCTTTCTTT.

The chain employs TRBV15 and TRBJ2-1, with TRBD2 identical over 14 bases. The CDR3 is 19 residues long. Germline CDR1 LNHNV, CDR2 YYDKDF (reference sequence). Germline trimming cut 1 base from V and 2 bases from J; bases unmatched to any gene: 7. CDR3 bases: TGTGCCACCAGCAGAGGGACTAGCGGGAGGTTGGAGCCCTACAATGAGCAGTTCTTC. The encoded protein is CATSRGTSGRLEPYNEQFF. Complete variable domain (other parts from reference TRBV15 and TRBJ2-1): DAMVIQNPRYQVTQFGKPVTLSCSQTLNHNVMYWYQQKSSQAPKLLFHYYDKDFNNEADTPDNFQSRRPNTSFCFLDIRSPGLGDTAMYLCATSRGTSGRLEPYNEQFFGPGTRLTVL.

The chain uses TRBV6-5 and TRBJ1-3, with TRBD1 identical over 8 bases. CDR3 length: 15 amino acids. The J segment lost 2 bases and the V segment lost 10 bases, leaving 10 bases of the junction unmatched. Germline CDR1 is MNHEY and CDR2 is SVGAGI. The CDR3 region is CATQLGQATGNTIYF. CDR3 nucleotide sequence: TGTGCCACCCAGTTGGGACAGGCCACTGGAAACACCATATATTTT.

V and J are TRBV27 and TRBJ1-2; 7 bases fit TRBD1. Germline loops: CDR1 MNHEY, CDR2 SMNVEV (reference sequence). This CDR3 contains 13 residues. V dropped 3 bases and J dropped 4; count of bases not matched to a gene: 2. CDR3 DNA: TGTGCCAGCAGTTTTGGGACAGCCTATGGCTACACCTTC. Translation: CASSFGTAYGYTF.

This chain connects TRBV7-9 to TRBJ2-1, with D tentatively TRBD1 (5 bases). The germline V gene encodes CDR1 SEHNR and CDR2 FQNEAQ (reference sequence). Trimming cost V 4 bases and J 7 bases, with 8 bases left between them. The CDR3 consists of 12 residues. CDR3 loop: CASSSGNNEQFF. CDR3 DNA: TGTGCCAGCAGCTCAGGGAATAATGAGCAGTTCTTC.

The V and J genes are TRBV7-9 and TRBJ1-2; possible D gene TRBD1, 5 bases. V dropped 1 base and J dropped 3 bases, with 15 bases sitting between them. The CDR3 has 16 residues. Per the germline V gene, CDR1 is SEHNR and CDR2 is FQNEAQ (reference sequence). As DNA, the CDR3 is TGTGCCAGCAGCTTAGGCGGGACCCGTAGAGACTATGGCTACACCTTC. The encoded protein is CASSLGGTRRDYGYTF.

The chain recombines TRBV7-9 with TRBJ1-2; 10 bases map to TRBD1. This CDR3 is built from 17 residues. V lost 6 bases, J lost 3 bases, and 13 bases stayed unmatched. Germline V gene lookup returns CDR1 SEHNR and CDR2 FQNEAQ (reference sequence). CDR3 in DNA: TGTGCCAGCAGGTCCGGGACAGGGGCCCTCGGAGACTATGGCTACACCTTC. It is translated as CASRSGTGALGDYGYTF.

Only one count was recorded for this clone. The chain employs TRBV6-5 and TRBJ1-1; the D gene is possibly TRBD1 (5 bases). V was cut by 6 bases and J by 6 bases, with 14 bases left in between. Germline V gene sequence: CDR1 MNHEY, CDR2 SVGAGI. The length of the CDR3 is 13 residues. CDR3 sequence: CASSPGEYAEAFF. CDR3 nucleotide sequence: TGTGCCAGCAGCCCGGGGGAATACGCTGAAGCTTTCTTT.

The V call is TRBV6-5, the J call TRBJ2-7, with D maybe TRBD1 (6 bases). Between the trimmed V and J ends, which lost 6 bases and 4 bases, there was a span of 16 bases. This CDR3 is 14 amino acids long. The germline CDR1 and CDR2 sequences are MNHEY and SVGAGI. The CDR3 region has the DNA TGTGCCAGCAGCCAGGGGTTAGGGGTTTACGAGCAGTACTTC. This gives the protein CASSQGLGVYEQYF.

The CDR3 protein is CASSPRTPSSYEQYF. CDR3 in DNA: TGTGCCAGCAGTCCAAGGACTCCAAGCTCCTACGAGCAGTACTTC. The chain employs TRBV27 and TRBJ2-7; D might be TRBD2 (5 bases). Trimming took off 5 bases at V and 0 bases at J, with 14 bases between the two ends. This CDR3 contains 15 residues. Germline values: CDR1 MNHEY, CDR2 SMNVEV (reference sequence).

This clone was observed a few times. This chain links TRBV2 with TRBJ1-2; D call uncertain. This CDR3 is 13 amino acids long. Per the germline V gene, CDR1 is SNHLY and CDR2 is FYNNEI. Trimming took off 8 bases at V and 4 bases at J, with 14 bases between the two ends. This CDR3 is CASSSTGVYGYTF. As DNA, the CDR3 is TGTGCCAGCTCCTCTACGGGAGTCTATGGCTACACCTTC.

The rearrangement links TRBV5-6 to TRBJ1-4; D not certain. CDR3 length equals 14 residues. V gave up 4 bases and J gave up 8 bases, with 15 bases separating them. Germline values: CDR1 SGHDT, CDR2 YYEEEE. The CDR3, as DNA: TGTGCCAGCAGCCCCTTTTCTTACGGGGAAAAACTGTTTTTT. It translates to CASSPFSYGEKLFF.

The rearrangement joins TRBV6-6 to TRBJ1-2, with D hard to call. Germline V gene sequence: CDR1 MNHNY, CDR2 SVGAGI (reference sequence). The CDR3 extends over 14 amino acids. Trimming pared 9 bases from V and 4 bases from J, leaving 18 bases between. The CDR3 reads CASSSAAFSYGYTF. The CDR3 DNA reads as TGTGCCAGTTCATCGGCGGCGTTCAGCTATGGCTACACCTTC.

The V and J genes are TRBV5-6 and TRBJ1-1; unclear D gene. CDR3 length: 14 residues. The V end was cut by 4 bases, the J end by 0 bases, with 10 bases between. Per the germline V gene, CDR1 is SGHDT and CDR2 is YYEEEE. CDR3 nucleotide sequence: TGTGCCAGCAGCCCGGGATCGGTGAACACTGAAGCTTTCTTT. Translated, it gives CASSPGSVNTEAFF.